The 10 T cell receptor beta chains below come from one sample, sequenced in a study of identical twins. TCRdb re-derived calls from the 5' RACE reads in MiXCR, one entry per CDR3 protein. The top ten hold around 1.6% of the sample, which has around 960,000 distinct CDR3 sequences, roughly 12% seen once. In addition, the sample was reused for a study of yellow fever vaccine responses in identical twins.

Material for sequencing was PBMCs. The source of these receptors is a woman between 18 and 29 years old in good health.

The chain carries TRBV7-9 and TRBJ2-7; possibly TRBD2 for D (6 bases). V shed 5 bases and J shed 5 bases, with 19 bases lying between them. The CDR3 sequence is 15 residues long. Germline V gives CDR1 SEHNR, CDR2 FQNEAQ (reference sequence). The CDR3 coding sequence is TGTGCCAGCAGCCCGGCTGATGGGGGGATCCACGAGCAGTACTTC. Translated, it gives CASSPADGGIHEQYF.

This CDR3 is CASSLGGQAPPNEQYF. The CDR3 DNA reads TGCGCCAGCAGCTTGGGGGGGCAGGCCCCCCCCAACGAGCAGTACTTC. V and J are TRBV5-1 and TRBJ2-7; a weak D match, TRBD1 (6 bases). The germline V gene has CDR1 SGHRS and CDR2 YFSETQ. The CDR3 contains 16 residues. The V and J ends lost 0 bases and 5 bases respectively, with 18 bases between them.

The chain uses TRBV12-5 and TRBJ2-7; D call uncertain. Trimming removed 2 bases from V and 2 bases from J, with 10 bases in between. The CDR3 has 14 residues. Looked up from germline, CDR1 is LGHNT and CDR2 is FRNRAP. The CDR3 coding sequence is TGTGCTAGTGGTTTGTATTCCCCTCCCTACGAGCAGTACTTC. It codes for CASGLYSPPYEQYF. Full variable domain (remainder filled in from reference TRBV12-5 and TRBJ2-7): DARVTQTPRHKVTEMGQEVTMRCQPILGHNTVFWYRQTMMQGLELLAYFRNRAPLDDSGMPKDRFSAEMPDATLATLKIQPSEPRDSAVYFCASGLYSPPYEQYFGPGTRLTVT.

A few counts support this clonotype. The J gene is TRBJ1-1, the V gene TRBV5-6, with 8 nucleotides matching TRBD1. V shed 3 bases and J 4 bases; nucleotides not matched to a gene: 5. The CDR3 totals 14 residues. CDR1 SGHDT and CDR2 YYEEEE come from the germline V gene. The CDR3 loop reads CASSSTGVSTEAFF. In DNA, the CDR3 is TGTGCCAGCAGCTCGACAGGGGTGAGCACTGAAGCTTTCTTT.

This clonotype was seen only a few times. The V call is TRBV25-1, the J call TRBJ1-1; unclear D gene. Germline V gene data show CDR1 as MGHDK and CDR2 as SYGVNS. The CDR3 runs 14 residues. V dropped 1 base and J dropped 4 bases, with 10 bases sitting between them. CDR3 coding DNA: TGTGCCAGCAGTGAATGGGGTCGTAGCACTGAAGCTTTCTTT. This translates into CASSEWGRSTEAFF.

The chain has TRBV12-3 or TRBV12-4 and TRBJ1-6, with D tentatively TRBD1 (5 bases). This CDR3 has 14 amino acids. V lost 3 bases and J 7 bases, leaving 10 bases between the germline ends. CDR3 sequence reads: CASSLEGWNSPLHF. CDR3 bases: TGTGCCAGCAGTTTGGAGGGGTGGAATTCACCCCTCCACTTT.

The chain has TRBV20-1 and TRBJ1-2; D is unresolved. Deletions cut 2 bases from V and 1 base from J, with 20 bases between. The CDR3 totals 17 residues. The germline CDR1 and CDR2 sequences are DFQATT and SNEGSKA (reference sequence). The CDR3 DNA sequence: TGCAGTGCTAGATCCGATTTGGGAACAGACCTTAACTATGGCTACACCTTC. Translating gives CSARSDLGTDLNYGYTF.

V is TRBV11-1 and J is TRBJ2-2; TRBD1 matches 11 bases. The CDR3 is 18 amino acids. Trimming cost V 3 bases and J 2 bases; bases outside gene matches: 8. Germline CDR1 SGHAT, CDR2 FQDESV (reference sequence). CDR3: CASSFRTGGLVNTGELFF. The CDR3 nucleotides read TGTGCCAGCAGCTTCCGGACAGGGGGCCTAGTTAACACCGGGGAGCTGTTTTTT.

The sample holds a few counts of this clonotype. The V gene is TRBV20-1, the J gene TRBJ2-7; D is perhaps TRBD2 (6 bases). This CDR3 comprises 14 residues. Germline assignment: CDR1 DFQATT and CDR2 SNEGSKA (reference sequence). V shed 1 base and J shed 2 bases, with 12 bases lying between them. CDR3 region: CSARGASVTYEQYF. The DNA of the CDR3 is TGCAGTGCTAGAGGGGCTAGCGTTACCTACGAGCAGTACTTC.

This chain links TRBV20-1 with TRBJ2-1; D is ambiguous. Germline V gene data show CDR1 as DFQATT and CDR2 as SNEGSKA (reference sequence). This CDR3 has 15 residues. V lost 6 bases, J lost 2 bases, and 17 bases lay in between. The CDR3 sequence is CSATVQSSPYNEQFF. The CDR3, as DNA: TGCAGTGCCACCGTGCAGTCGTCGCCCTACAATGAGCAGTTCTTC.